This TCR beta chain was recorded in a study of blood T cell repertoires in COVID-19. The length of the CDR3 is 15 residues. Trimming took 5 bases from V and 2 from J, leaving 16 bases between them. The V gene's germline CDR1 is SGHDT and CDR2 YYEEEE. Method: immunoSEQ multiplex PCR; TCRdb's copy keeps in-frame clones and lacks some. The sample holds about 150,000 clones, more than 85% seen once. The sequenced sample consisted of peripheral blood. This receptor was obtained from a woman older than 75 with COVID-19, enrolled during active disease. The V call is TRBV5-6, the J call TRBJ1-2; D might be TRBD1 (5 bases). CDR3 sequence: CASSHFDRLNYGYTF. CDR3 coding DNA: TGTGCCAGCAGTCACTTCGACAGACTGAACTATGGCTACACCTTC.